The 11 T cell receptor beta chains in this list originate from one sample, sequenced in a study of T cells in Graves' hyperthyroidism and ophthalmopathy. Amplified regions were TCR beta CDR3 sequences from RNA transcripts. The TCR CDR3 was amplified in a first-round RT-PCR using the HTBI primer set. Each CDR3 protein is one row after TCRdb ran MiXCR on the multiplex PCR reads. There are roughly 160,000 distinct CDR3 sequences in the sample; over 8% occur only once, and approximately 24% lies in the top ten. The source material was blood. Receptor source: a woman aged 18 to 35 with Graves' hyperthyroidism that later progressed to Graves' ophthalmopathy.

This clonotype has ten or more counts. The chain uses TRBV5-5 and TRBJ2-1, with TRBD1 matching over 7 bases. The V and J ends lost 3 bases and 5 bases, in that order; junction bases with no gene match: 2. Germline V gene sequence: CDR1 SGHKS, CDR2 YYEKEE (reference sequence). The CDR3 has 13 amino acids. Here the CDR3 DNA reads TGTGCCAGCAGCTCAGGACAGGACAATGAGCAGTTCTTC. Its translation is CASSSGQDNEQFF.

This chain joins TRBV29-1 and TRBJ1-3; a weak D match, TRBD1 (5 bases). This CDR3 has 15 residues. V dropped 7 bases and J dropped 1 base, with 17 bases sitting between them. Germline V gene lookup returns CDR1 SQVTM and CDR2 ANQGSEA. DNA of the CDR3: TGCAGCGCTAGCCAGGACACCTATTCTGGAAACACCATATATTTT. Protein product: CSASQDTYSGNTIYF.

This clonotype appeared a few times. The rearrangement links TRBV5-6 to TRBJ2-2; the D gene is possibly TRBD1 (5 bases). The V gene's germline CDR1 is SGHDT and CDR2 YYEEEE. Trimming stripped 4 bases from V and 5 bases from J, with 15 bases between. The CDR3 runs 15 residues. As DNA, the CDR3 is TGTGCCAGCAGCGAAACAGGAGTCATTACCGGGGAGCTGTTTTTT. Translation gives CASSETGVITGELFF.

This clonotype was detected ten times or more. This chain links TRBV20-1 with TRBJ2-1; 10 bases agree with TRBD2. Germline V lookup: CDR1 DFQATT, CDR2 SNEGSKA (reference sequence). CDR3 length: 13 amino acids. The V and J ends lost 4 bases and 5 bases, in that order; junction bases with no gene match: 2. The CDR3 here is CSATSGGDNEQFF. The CDR3 region has the DNA TGCAGTGCTACTAGCGGGGGAGACAATGAGCAGTTCTTC.

This clonotype has at least ten counts. This chain links TRBV7-3 with TRBJ2-1; no reliable D call. V lost 5 bases to trimming and J lost 6 bases, with 8 bases between them. The CDR3 consists of 12 residues. Germline CDR1 reads SGHTA; CDR2 reads FQGTGA. The CDR3: CASSPGPNEQFF. The CDR3 region has the DNA TGTGCCAGCAGCCCCGGACCCAATGAGCAGTTCTTC.

This chain joins TRBV16 and TRBJ1-5, with D hard to call. Germline lookup yields CDR1 KGHSY and CDR2 FQNENV. Trimming removed 1 base from V and 0 bases from J, with 7 bases in between. The CDR3 length is 15 residues. CDR3 loop: CASSQLGNSNQPQHF. In nucleotides, the CDR3 is TGTGCCAGCAGCCAATTAGGCAATAGCAATCAGCCCCAGCATTTT.

The rearrangement joins TRBV10-2 to TRBJ1-5, with D tentatively TRBD1 (6 bases). V was clipped by 2 bases and J by 3 bases, with 14 bases between them. The CDR3 runs 16 residues. Germline V gene sequence: CDR1 WSHSY, CDR2 SAAADI. CDR3 in DNA: TGCGCCAGCAGTGAGACCGGACAGCCCTACAATCAGCCCCAGCATTTT. Residues: CASSETGQPYNQPQHF.

As to this clonotype: One junction end does not reproduce the germline sequence, and a read error may be involved. The chain combines TRBV7-6 with TRBJ2-5; tentative D call: TRBD2 (5 bases). In germline, CDR1 is SGHVS, CDR2 FNYEAQ. The CDR3 is 17 amino acids. The CDR3 loop is CASSLGGADLWEETQYF. CDR3 DNA sequence: TGCGCCAGCAGCTTAGGTGGAGCGGACCTCTGGGAAGAGACCCAGTACTTC. The full variable domain, rest sourced from reference TRBV7-6 and TRBJ2-5, is GAGVSQSPRYKVTKRGQDVALRCDPISGHVSLYWYRQALGQGPEFLTYFNYEAQQDKSGLPNDRFSAERPEGSISTLTIQRTEQRDSAMYRCASSLGGADLWEETQYFGPGTRLLVL.

This clonotype appeared many times. The J gene is TRBJ1-2, the V gene TRBV7-8; weak D call: TRBD1 (5 bases). Looked up from germline, CDR1 is SGHVS and CDR2 is FQNEAQ. CDR3 size: 16 residues. The germline V and J ends were trimmed by 5 bases and 7 bases, with 23 bases remaining between them. CDR3 amino acids: CASSPSGGGTAIGYTF. The CDR3 nucleotides read TGTGCCAGCAGCCCAAGCGGGGGGGGGACCGCGATTGGCTACACCTTC. The variable domain in full, with the rest retrieved from reference TRBV7-8 and TRBJ1-2, is GAGVSQSPRYKVAKRGQDVALRCDPISGHVSLFWYQQALGQGPEFLTYFQNEAQLDKSGLPSDRFFAERPEGSVSTLKIQRTQQEDSAVYLCASSPSGGGTAIGYTFGSGTRLTVV.

The V and J genes are TRBV18 and TRBJ1-3, with TRBD1 identical over 7 bases. This CDR3 contains 16 residues. Germline-derived CDR1 and CDR2 are KGHSH and LQKENI. With V trimmed by 6 bases and J by 0 bases, 8 bases remained unmatched. The CDR3 DNA reads TGTGCCAGCTCGCGCAACAGGGGAAACTCTGGAAACACCATATATTTT. Translating it yields CASSRNRGNSGNTIYF. The variable domain in full, completed from reference TRBV18 and TRBJ1-3, reads NAGVMQNPRHLVRRRGQEARLRCSPMKGHSHVYWYRQLPEEGLKFMVYLQKENIIDESGMPKERFSAEFPKEGPSILRIQQVVRGDSAAYFCASSRNRGNSGNTIYFGEGSWLTVV.

This clonotype was recorded many times. This rearrangement joins TRBV11-2 to TRBJ2-7; 14 bases are shared with TRBD2. Germline CDR1 SGHAT, CDR2 FQNNGV. The J segment lost 7 bases and the V segment lost 5 bases, leaving 10 bases of the junction unmatched. This CDR3 is 16 amino acids long. CDR3 sequence (DNA): TGTGCCAGCAGCAGGGGACTAGCGGGAGCCGGTGATGAGCAGTACTTC. Amino acids: CASSRGLAGAGDEQYF.